This T cell receptor (beta chain) was sequenced during a study of early T cells in non-severe SARS-CoV-2 infection. TCRdb used MiXCR to reprocess the 5' RACE reads, holding one entry per CDR3 protein. The table shows 25,000 to 35,000 distinct CDR3 sequences, with more than 4.5% occurring only once. There are 13 residues in the CDR3. Deletions cut 0 bases from V and 1 base from J, with 4 bases between. In its sample, this clonotype was seen a few times. V and J are TRBV12-3 or TRBV12-4 and TRBJ2-7, with no clear D. The receptor was derived from an adult who was a healthcare worker with PCR-confirmed SARS-CoV-2 infection or an uninfected control (not recorded which). The sequenced sample consisted of whole blood. CDR3 bases: TGTGCCAGCAGTTTAGCGATGTCCTACGAGCAGTACTTC. Encoded protein: CASSLAMSYEQYF.